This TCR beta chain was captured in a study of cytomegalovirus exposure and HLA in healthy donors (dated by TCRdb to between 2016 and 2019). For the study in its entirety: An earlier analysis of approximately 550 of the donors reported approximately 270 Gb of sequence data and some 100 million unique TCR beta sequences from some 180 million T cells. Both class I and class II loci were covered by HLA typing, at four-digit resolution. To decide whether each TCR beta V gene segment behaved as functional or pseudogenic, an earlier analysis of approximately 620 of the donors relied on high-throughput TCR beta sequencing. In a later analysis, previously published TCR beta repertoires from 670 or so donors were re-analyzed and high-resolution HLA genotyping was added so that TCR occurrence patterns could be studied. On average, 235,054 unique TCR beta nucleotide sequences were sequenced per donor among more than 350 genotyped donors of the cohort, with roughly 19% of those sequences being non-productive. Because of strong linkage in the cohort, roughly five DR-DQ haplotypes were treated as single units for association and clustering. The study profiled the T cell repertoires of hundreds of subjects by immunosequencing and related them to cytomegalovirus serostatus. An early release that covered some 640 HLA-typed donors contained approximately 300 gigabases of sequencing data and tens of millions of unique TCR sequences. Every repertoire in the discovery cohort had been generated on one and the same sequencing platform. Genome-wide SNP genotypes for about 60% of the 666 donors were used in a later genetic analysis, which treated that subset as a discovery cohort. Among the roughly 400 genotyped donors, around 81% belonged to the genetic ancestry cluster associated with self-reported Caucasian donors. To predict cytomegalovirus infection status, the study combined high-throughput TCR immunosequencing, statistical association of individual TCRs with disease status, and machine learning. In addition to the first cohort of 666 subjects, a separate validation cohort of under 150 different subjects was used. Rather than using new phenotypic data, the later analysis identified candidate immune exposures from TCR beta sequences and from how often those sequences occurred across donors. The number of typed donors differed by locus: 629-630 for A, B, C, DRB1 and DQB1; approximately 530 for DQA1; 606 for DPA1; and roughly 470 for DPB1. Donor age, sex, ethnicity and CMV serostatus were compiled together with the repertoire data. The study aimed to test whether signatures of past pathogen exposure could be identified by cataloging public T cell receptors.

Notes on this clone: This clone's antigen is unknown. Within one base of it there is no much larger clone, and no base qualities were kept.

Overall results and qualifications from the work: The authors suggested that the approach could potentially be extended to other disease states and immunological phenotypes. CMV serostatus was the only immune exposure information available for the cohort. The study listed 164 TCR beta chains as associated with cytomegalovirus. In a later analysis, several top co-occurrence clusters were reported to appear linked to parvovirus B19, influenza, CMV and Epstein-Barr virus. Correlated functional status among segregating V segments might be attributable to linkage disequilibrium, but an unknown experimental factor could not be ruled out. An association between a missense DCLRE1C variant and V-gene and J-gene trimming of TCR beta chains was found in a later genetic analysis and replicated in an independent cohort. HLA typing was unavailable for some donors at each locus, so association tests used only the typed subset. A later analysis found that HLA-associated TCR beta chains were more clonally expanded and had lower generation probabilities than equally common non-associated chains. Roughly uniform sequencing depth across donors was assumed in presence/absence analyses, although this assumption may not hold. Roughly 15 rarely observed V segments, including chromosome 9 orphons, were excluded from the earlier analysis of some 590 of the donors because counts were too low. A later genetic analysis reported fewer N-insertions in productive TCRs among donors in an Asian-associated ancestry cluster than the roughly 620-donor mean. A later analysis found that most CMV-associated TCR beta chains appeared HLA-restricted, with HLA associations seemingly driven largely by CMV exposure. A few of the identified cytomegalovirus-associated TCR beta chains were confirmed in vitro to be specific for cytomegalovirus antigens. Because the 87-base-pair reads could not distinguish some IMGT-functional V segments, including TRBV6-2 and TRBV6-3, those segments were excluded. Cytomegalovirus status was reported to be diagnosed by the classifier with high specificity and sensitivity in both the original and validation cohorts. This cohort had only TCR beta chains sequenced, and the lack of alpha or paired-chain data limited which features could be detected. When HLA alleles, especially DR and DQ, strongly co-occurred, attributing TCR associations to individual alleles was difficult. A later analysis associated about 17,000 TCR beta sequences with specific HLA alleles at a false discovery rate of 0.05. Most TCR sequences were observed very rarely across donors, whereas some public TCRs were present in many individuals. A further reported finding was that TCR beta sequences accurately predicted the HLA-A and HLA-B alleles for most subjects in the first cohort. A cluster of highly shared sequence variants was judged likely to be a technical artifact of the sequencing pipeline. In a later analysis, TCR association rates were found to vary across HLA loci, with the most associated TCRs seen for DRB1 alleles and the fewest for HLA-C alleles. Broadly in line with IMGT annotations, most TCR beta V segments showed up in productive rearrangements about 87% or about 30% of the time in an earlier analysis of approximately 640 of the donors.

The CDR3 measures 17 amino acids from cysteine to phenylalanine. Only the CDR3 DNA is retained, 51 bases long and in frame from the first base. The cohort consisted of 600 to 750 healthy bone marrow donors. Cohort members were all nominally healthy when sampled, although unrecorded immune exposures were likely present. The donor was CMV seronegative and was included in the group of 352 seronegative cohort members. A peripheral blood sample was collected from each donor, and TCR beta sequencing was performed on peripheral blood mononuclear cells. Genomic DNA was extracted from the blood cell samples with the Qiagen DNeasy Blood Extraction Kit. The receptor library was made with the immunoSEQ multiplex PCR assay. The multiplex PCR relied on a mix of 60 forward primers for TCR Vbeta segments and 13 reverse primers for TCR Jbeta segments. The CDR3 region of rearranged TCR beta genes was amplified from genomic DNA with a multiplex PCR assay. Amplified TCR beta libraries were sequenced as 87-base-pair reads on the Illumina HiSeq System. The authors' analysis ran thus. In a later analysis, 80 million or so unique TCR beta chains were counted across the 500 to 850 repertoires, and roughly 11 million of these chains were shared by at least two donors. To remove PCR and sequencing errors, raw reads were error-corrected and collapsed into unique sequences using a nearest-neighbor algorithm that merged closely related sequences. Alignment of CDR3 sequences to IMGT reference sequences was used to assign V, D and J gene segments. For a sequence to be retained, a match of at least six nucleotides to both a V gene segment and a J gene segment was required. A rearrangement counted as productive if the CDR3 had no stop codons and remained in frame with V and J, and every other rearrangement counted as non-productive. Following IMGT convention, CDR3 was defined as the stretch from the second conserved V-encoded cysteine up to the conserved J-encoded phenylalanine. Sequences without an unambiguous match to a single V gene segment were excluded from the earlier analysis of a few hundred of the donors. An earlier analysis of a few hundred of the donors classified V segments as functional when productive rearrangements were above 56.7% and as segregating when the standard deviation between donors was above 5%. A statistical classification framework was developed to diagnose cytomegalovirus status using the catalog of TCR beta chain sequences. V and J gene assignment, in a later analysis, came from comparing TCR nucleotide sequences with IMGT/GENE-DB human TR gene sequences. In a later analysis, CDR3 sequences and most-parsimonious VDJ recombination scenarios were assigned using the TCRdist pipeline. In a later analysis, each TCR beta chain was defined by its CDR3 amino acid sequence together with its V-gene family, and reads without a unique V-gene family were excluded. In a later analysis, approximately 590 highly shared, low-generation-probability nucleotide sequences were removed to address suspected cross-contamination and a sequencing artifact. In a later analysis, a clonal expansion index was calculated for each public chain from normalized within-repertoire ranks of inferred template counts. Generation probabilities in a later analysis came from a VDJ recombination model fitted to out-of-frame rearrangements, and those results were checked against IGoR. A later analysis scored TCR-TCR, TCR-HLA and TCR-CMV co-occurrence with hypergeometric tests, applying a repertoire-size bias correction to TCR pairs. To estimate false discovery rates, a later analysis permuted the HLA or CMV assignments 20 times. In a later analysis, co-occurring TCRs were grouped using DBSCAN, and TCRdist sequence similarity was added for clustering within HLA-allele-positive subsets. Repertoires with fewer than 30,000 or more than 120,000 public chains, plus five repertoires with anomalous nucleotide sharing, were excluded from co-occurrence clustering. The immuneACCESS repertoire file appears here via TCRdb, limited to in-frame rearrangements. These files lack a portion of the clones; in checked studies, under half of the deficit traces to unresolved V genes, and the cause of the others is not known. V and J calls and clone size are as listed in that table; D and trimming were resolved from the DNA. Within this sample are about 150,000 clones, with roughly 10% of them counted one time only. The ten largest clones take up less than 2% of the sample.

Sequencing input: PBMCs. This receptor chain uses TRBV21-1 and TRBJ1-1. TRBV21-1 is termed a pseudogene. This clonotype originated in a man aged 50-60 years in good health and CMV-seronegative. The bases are TGTGCCAGCAGCAAATCGGAGGGGTTTAATTTAGGGACTGAAGCTTTCTTT. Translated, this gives CASSKSEGFNLGTEAFF.